This TCR beta chain was captured in a study of PD-1 blockade in classical Hodgkin lymphoma. Sequenced by immunoSEQ multiplex PCR; TCRdb stores in-frame clones only, minus some. Found here are tens of thousands of clones, about nine tenths of them singletons; the top ten hold 2.5% to 3.5%. CDR3 length: 17 residues. V lost 2 bases, J lost 4 bases, and 10 bases stayed unmatched. Germline assignment: CDR1 MRHNA and CDR2 SNTAGT. Study-wide results and limits: Patients who responded completely had about the same baseline diversity as newly diagnosed patients. Relapsed/refractory patients reportedly had the lowest baseline TCR diversity, below newly diagnosed patients, who were below healthy donors.

The table lists this clone with a count of one. Its antigen remains unidentified. Time point specified: cycle 4 day 1 (C4D1), after 5 to 7 weeks of nivolumab. Each patient's relapse followed autologous stem cell transplantation, and brentuximab vedotin exposure varied. V and J are TRBV6-4 and TRBJ2-1; 8 bases are a match to TRBD1. The sample consisted of peripheral blood mononuclear cells (PBMCs), taken before the fourth cycle of nivolumab. The origin of this receptor is a human donor with classical Hodgkin lymphoma. DNA of the CDR3: TGTGCCAGCAGTGACACCCTTAGACAGGGGATATACAATGAGCAGTTCTTC. Encoded protein: CASSDTLRQGIYNEQFF.